Shown below are 31 T cell receptor beta chains from a single sample sequenced in a study of T-cell memory formation after mild COVID-19. TCRdb re-derived calls from the 5' RACE reads in MiXCR, one entry per CDR3 protein. The table lists roughly 250,000 distinct CDR3 sequences, about 17% of them singletons. Sample: PBMCs or a T cell subset sorted from them (not recorded which). Receptor source: a man in his late teens or twenties who had mild COVID-19 (a few samples of this study predate the infection). Cell type and time point are not known.

The CDR3 here is CASSYRGLAGANEQFF. The CDR3 DNA is TGTGCCAGCAGCTACAGAGGACTAGCGGGAGCTAATGAGCAGTTCTTC. The J gene is TRBJ2-1, the V gene TRBV9; the match to TRBD2 covers 13 bases. The V and J ends lost 4 bases and 7 bases, in that order; junction bases with no gene match: 8. The CDR3 contains 16 residues. Germline V CDR1 and CDR2: SGDLS, YYNGEE.

This clonotype has a count of ten or more. This chain uses TRBV4-3 with TRBJ2-3; D gene ambiguous. CDR3 length: 14 residues. Germline V lookup: CDR1 LGHNA, CDR2 YSLEER. V was shortened by 0 bases and J by 2 bases, with 6 bases between the two germline ends. The CDR3 nucleotides read TGCGCCAGCAGCCAAGAACCGTTCACAGATACGCAGTATTTT. Protein sequence: CASSQEPFTDTQYF.

The chain recombines TRBV4-2 with TRBJ2-3; D is undetermined. Germline V gives CDR1 LGHNA, CDR2 YNFKEQ. The CDR3 consists of 18 residues. Trimming pared 5 bases from V and 0 bases from J, leaving 21 bases between. For the CDR3, the DNA is TGTGCCAGCAGCTTTCAAACTTCGACGGATACTAGCACAGATACGCAGTATTTT. Encoded protein: CASSFQTSTDTSTDTQYF.

This clonotype has more than one count but fewer than ten. V usage is TRBV15 and J usage is TRBJ1-4; no reliable D call. Germline V gene lookup returns CDR1 LNHNV and CDR2 YYDKDF (reference sequence). The CDR3 loop spans 13 amino acids. V was trimmed by 0 bases and J by 4 bases, leaving 3 bases between them. The CDR3 region is CATSRDSNEKLFF. The CDR3 nucleotides read TGTGCCACCAGCAGAGACAGTAATGAAAAACTGTTTTTT. Supplemented by reference TRBV15 and TRBJ1-4, the full variable domain reads DAMVIQNPRYQVTQFGKPVTLSCSQTLNHNVMYWYQQKSSQAPKLLFHYYDKDFNNEADTPDNFQSRRPNTSFCFLDIRSPGLGDTAMYLCATSRDSNEKLFFGSGTQLSVL.

This rearrangement joins TRBV7-2 to TRBJ2-5, with D maybe TRBD2 (6 bases). V was cut by 5 bases and J by 4 bases, with 14 bases left in between. CDR3 length: 14 residues. The germline gives CDR1 SGHTA, CDR2 FQGNSA. CDR3 protein: CASSLAGRSETQYF. The DNA of the CDR3 is TGTGCCAGCAGCCTCGCGGGACGTTCAGAGACCCAGTACTTC. The whole variable domain, remainder taken from reference TRBV7-2 and TRBJ2-5, is GAGVSQSPSNKVTEKGKDVELRCDPISGHTALYWYRQSLGQGLEFLIYFQGNSAPDKSGLPSDRFSAERTGGSVSTLTIQRTQQEDSAVYLCASSLAGRSETQYFGPGTRLLVL.

This clonotype was picked up a small number of times. This chain joins TRBV7-2 and TRBJ2-4; 9 nucleotides match TRBD2. This CDR3 spans 16 amino acids. The V and J ends lost 11 bases and 3 bases, in that order; junction bases with no gene match: 14. The germline V gene encodes CDR1 SGHTA and CDR2 FQGNSA. CDR3 in DNA: TGTGCCTCATATTATTCGGCGGGGGGGAGCAAAAACATTCAGTACTTC. Amino acid sequence: CASYYSAGGSKNIQYF.

This chain links TRBV7-9 with TRBJ1-5; TRBD1 aligns across 9 bases. CDR1 and CDR2 from the germline V gene are SEHNR and FQNEAQ (reference sequence). The CDR3 totals 15 residues. Trimming took 3 bases from V and 5 from J; bases not matched to a gene: 5. In DNA, the CDR3 is TGTGCCAGCAGCTTTACAGGGGGCCCGGATCAGCCCCAGCATTTT. Translated: CASSFTGGPDQPQHF.

This chain links TRBV4-1 with TRBJ2-2, with D hard to call. The CDR3 loop spans 16 amino acids. Germline CDR1 and CDR2: MGHRA and YSYEKL. Trimming removed 0 bases from V and 3 bases from J, with 11 bases in between. CDR3 bases: TGCGCCAGCAGCCAAGATCCCCCAGAGGACACCGGGGAGCTGTTTTTT. It translates to CASSQDPPEDTGELFF.

The table lists this clonotype with a few counts. The rearrangement links TRBV27 to TRBJ1-1, with a weak D call TRBD1 (6 bases). This CDR3 has 16 amino acids. CDR1 is MNHEY, CDR2 SMNVEV, per germline (reference sequence). V was pared by 6 bases and J by 0 bases, with 17 bases between. The CDR3 protein is CASSQTGPPMNTEAFF. The CDR3, as DNA: TGTGCCAGCAGCCAAACAGGGCCCCCTATGAACACTGAAGCTTTCTTT.

This clonotype was counted between two and nine times. J is TRBJ1-1 and V is TRBV20-1; 7 bases map to TRBD1. CDR3 length: 13 amino acids. CDR1 and CDR2 from the germline V gene are DFQATT and SNEGSKA (reference sequence). The ends lost 6 bases at V and 0 bases at J; junction bases unmatched: 4. The CDR3 coding sequence is TGCAGTGCCAAGGGACAGCTGAACACTGAAGCTTTCTTT. Translating it yields CSAKGQLNTEAFF.

This clonotype was picked up a small number of times. The chain couples TRBV11-2 to TRBJ2-3; D is unresolved. The germline V and J ends were trimmed by 2 bases and 4 bases, with 10 bases remaining between them. The length of the CDR3 is 14 residues. From germline, CDR1 is SGHAT and CDR2 FQNNGV. The CDR3 spells CASSLQALADTQYF. CDR3 coding DNA: TGTGCCAGCAGCTTACAAGCTTTGGCAGATACGCAGTATTTT.

CDR3 coding DNA: TGTGCCAGCAGCTTGTTCGCCAGGGGCGGGAACACTGAAGCTTTCTTT. It is translated as CASSLFARGGNTEAFF. This rearrangement joins TRBV5-6 to TRBJ1-1, with D maybe TRBD1 (6 bases). Germline CDR1 SGHDT, CDR2 YYEEEE. The CDR3 contains 16 residues. V was trimmed by 1 base and J by 1 base, leaving 14 bases between them. Drawing the rest from reference TRBV5-6 and TRBJ1-1, the complete variable domain is DAGVTQSPTHLIKTRGQQVTLRCSPKSGHDTVSWYQQALGQGPQFIFQYYEEEERQRGNFPDRFSGHQFPNYSSELNVNALLLGDSALYLCASSLFARGGNTEAFFGQGTRLTVV.

The genes are TRBV19 and TRBJ2-2; 7 bases are a match to TRBD1. Looked up from germline, CDR1 is LNHDA and CDR2 is SQIVND (reference sequence). The CDR3 is 15 amino acids. Unmatched junction bases numbered 5, after V lost 5 bases and J lost 2 bases. The CDR3 sequence: CASSHGTANTGELFF. The CDR3 coding sequence is TGTGCCAGTAGTCACGGGACAGCTAACACCGGGGAGCTGTTTTTT.

The V gene is TRBV7-2, the J gene TRBJ1-6, with a possible D match to TRBD1 (5 bases). This CDR3 is 14 amino acids long. V was cut by 5 bases and J by 10 bases, with 15 bases left in between. Germline V gene lookup returns CDR1 SGHTA and CDR2 FQGNSA. CDR3 nucleotide sequence: TGTGCCAGCAGCGCGTCCGGTTGGGACTCACCCCTCCACTTT. Its protein is CASSASGWDSPLHF.

This clonotype was seen only a few times. The chain has TRBV9 and TRBJ1-2; D is undetermined. With 4 bases removed from V and 2 bases from J, the gap between germline ends came to 15 bases. The CDR3 sequence is 15 residues long. Germline-derived CDR1 and CDR2 are SGDLS and YYNGEE. Here the CDR3 DNA reads TGTGCCAGCAGCCCCCAGGAGGGCAGGAACTATGGCTACACCTTC. It translates to CASSPQEGRNYGYTF.

In this sample, this clonotype turned up a few times. As DNA, the CDR3 is TGTGCCAGCAGCTCGGGACAGGGGATACCAGATACGCAGTATTTT. Protein product: CASSSGQGIPDTQYF. V usage is TRBV6-2 or TRBV6-3 and J usage is TRBJ2-3, with TRBD1 matching 10 bases. The CDR3 has 15 amino acids. Germline CDR1 and CDR2: MNHEY and SVGEGT. J gave up 4 bases and V 6 bases, and 7 bases lay outside the gene matches.

The CDR3 bases are TGCAGCGCGGGAGGAGGGCATCAGCCCCAGCATTTT. This codes for CSAGGGHQPQHF. The V call is TRBV29-1, the J call TRBJ1-5; D not certain. Germline V gene lookup returns CDR1 SQVTM and CDR2 ANQGSEA. Trimming shortened V by 7 bases and J by 5 bases, and 12 bases separated the two germline ends. The CDR3 has 12 amino acids.

This chain links TRBV12-3 or TRBV12-4 with TRBJ2-3; no clear D gene. This CDR3 is 16 amino acids long. V was shortened by 4 bases and J by 7 bases, with 21 bases between the two germline ends. Here the CDR3 DNA reads TGTGCCAGCAGTTCCGGGTCCCTGGACCTAGGAAATACGCAGTATTTT. This encodes CASSSGSLDLGNTQYF.

This clonotype appeared a few times. The rearrangement links TRBV2 to TRBJ2-1; the D gene is possibly TRBD2 (6 bases). V was cut by 11 bases and J by 1 base, with 15 bases left in between. This CDR3 spans 14 amino acids. Per germline, CDR1 SNHLY and CDR2 FYNNEI. CDR3 nucleotide sequence: TGTGCCGGCGGGGCGGGGAGTTCCTACAATGAGCAGTTCTTC. This gives the protein CAGGAGSSYNEQFF.

The V and J genes are TRBV19 and TRBJ2-2; D may correspond to TRBD1 or TRBD2 (6 bases each). The V gene lost 0 bases and the J gene lost 7 bases, with 18 bases spanning the gap. Per the germline V gene, CDR1 is LNHDA and CDR2 is SQIVND (reference sequence). The CDR3 has 17 amino acids. The CDR3 sequence: CASSIDRGGGKVGELFF. The CDR3 region has the DNA TGTGCCAGTAGTATAGATCGAGGAGGGGGAAAGGTCGGGGAGCTGTTTTTT. Supplemented by reference TRBV19 and TRBJ2-2, the full variable domain reads DGGITQSPKYLFRKEGQNVTLSCEQNLNHDAMYWYRQDPGQGLRLIYYSQIVNDFQKGDIAEGYSVSREKKESFPLTVTSAQKNPTAFYLCASSIDRGGGKVGELFFGEGSRLTVL.

The chain's CDR3 is CASSLVEGHYGYTF. The CDR3 nucleotides are TGTGCCAGCAGCCTCGTCGAAGGGCACTATGGCTACACCTTC. The rearrangement joins TRBV7-2 to TRBJ1-2; D remains ambiguous. With 5 bases removed from V and 3 bases from J, the gap between germline ends came to 13 bases. From germline, CDR1 is SGHTA and CDR2 FQGNSA. The CDR3 is 14 amino acids.

This clonotype was counted many times. The chain recombines TRBV7-3 with TRBJ2-7; a weak D match, TRBD2 (7 bases). Germline CDR1 and CDR2: SGHTA and FQGTGA. Trimming removed 1 base at V and 1 base at J, with 11 bases between. This CDR3 has 15 amino acids. CDR3 protein: CASSLRRGPSYEQYF. The CDR3 nucleotides are TGTGCCAGCAGCTTAAGGCGGGGGCCGTCCTACGAGCAGTACTTC.

The chain couples TRBV2 to TRBJ1-1; D remains unclear. Trimming cost V 5 bases and J 0 bases, with 13 bases left between them. This CDR3 region has 15 residues. Germline V gene lookup returns CDR1 SNHLY and CDR2 FYNNEI. CDR3 loop: CASSPPGSLNTEAFF. In DNA form, the CDR3 reads TGTGCCAGCAGTCCGCCGGGTAGCTTGAACACTGAAGCTTTCTTT. Looking up the rest from reference TRBV2 and TRBJ1-1 gives the full variable domain: EPEVTQTPSHQVTQMGQEVILRCVPISNHLYFYWYRQILGQKVEFLVSFYNNEISEKSEIFDDQFSVERPDGSNFTLKIRSTKLEDSAMYFCASSPPGSLNTEAFFGQGTRLTVV.

This clonotype was seen a few times. Its ends do not fully match the called genes, so a read error is possible. CDR3 in amino acids: CASRRTAGNTTYF. In DNA, the CDR3 is TGCGCCAGCAGAAGGACAGCTGGAAACACCACATATTTT. The chain is built from TRBV5-1 and TRBJ1-3; TRBD1 is a possible D gene (6 bases). Germline loops: CDR1 SGHRS, CDR2 YFSETQ. This CDR3 comprises 13 residues.

This CDR3 is CASSLTGTQYF. The DNA for the CDR3 is TGCGCCAGCAGCTTAACGGGTACGCAGTATTTT. The chain employs TRBV5-1 and TRBJ2-3; D gene uncertain. CDR1 SGHRS and CDR2 YFSETQ come from the germline V gene. The CDR3 consists of 11 residues. Trimming took 2 bases from V and 8 from J, leaving 6 bases between them.

This clonotype was recorded a few times. The gene calls are TRBV5-1 and TRBJ2-7, with 7 bases lining up with TRBD1. V lost 5 bases and J lost 0; bases outside the gene matches: 8. Germline V gene sequence: CDR1 SGHRS, CDR2 YFSETQ. This CDR3 spans 15 amino acids. In nucleotides, the CDR3 is TGCGCCAGCAGTGACCCGGGACAGAGCTCCTACGAGCAGTACTTC. It is translated as CASSDPGQSSYEQYF. Supplemented by reference TRBV5-1 and TRBJ2-7, the full variable domain reads KAGVTQTPRYLIKTRGQQVTLSCSPISGHRSVSWYQQTPGQGLQFLFEYFSETQRNKGNFPGRFSGRQFSNSRSEMNVSTLELGDSALYLCASSDPGQSSYEQYFGPGTRLTVT.

This clonotype has a count of ten or more. The rearrangement links TRBV15 to TRBJ2-5; D is possibly TRBD1 (5 bases). The germline V gene encodes CDR1 LNHNV and CDR2 YYDKDF (reference sequence). Trimming removed 0 bases at V and 4 bases at J, with 9 bases between. The CDR3 has 14 amino acids. The chain's CDR3 is CATSRDLGAETQYF. Written as DNA, the CDR3 is TGTGCCACCAGCAGAGATCTAGGGGCAGAGACCCAGTACTTC.

This clonotype was detected only a few times. The chain employs TRBV12-3 or TRBV12-4 and TRBJ1-4, with unresolved D. This CDR3 is 15 amino acids long. With 0 bases removed from V and 2 bases from J, the gap between germline ends came to 7 bases. Here the CDR3 reads CASSLAGNTNEKLFF. CDR3 in DNA: TGTGCCAGCAGTTTAGCGGGGAATACTAATGAAAAACTGTTTTTT.

This clonotype was picked up many times. The chain uses TRBV5-5 and TRBJ1-5, with D possibly being TRBD1 (6 bases). CDR1 and CDR2 (germline): SGHKS, YYEKEE (reference sequence). This CDR3 contains 15 residues. V lost 5 bases, J lost 1 base, and 13 bases lay in between. The CDR3 DNA reads as TGTGCCAGCAGATCGGGACACCTAAGCAATCAGCCCCAGCATTTT. Residues: CASRSGHLSNQPQHF.

This clonotype has just a few counts. The chain joins TRBV6-2 or TRBV6-3 to TRBJ1-6, with D perhaps matching TRBD1 (6 bases). Germline loops: CDR1 MNHEY, CDR2 SVGEGT. V was cut by 6 bases and J by 9 bases, with 12 bases left in between. The CDR3 totals 13 residues. In DNA, the CDR3 is TGTGCCAGCAGCACCGGGACAAGTTCACCCCTCCACTTT. Translation: CASSTGTSSPLHF.

The chain is built from TRBV4-1 and TRBJ2-1; D is ambiguous. Germline-derived CDR1 and CDR2 are MGHRA and YSYEKL. The CDR3 length is 13 residues. Between the trimmed V and J ends, which lost 0 bases and 8 bases, there was a span of 8 bases. The CDR3, as DNA: TGCGCCAGCAGCCAAGATCTGTCCCATGAGCAGTTCTTC. This translates into CASSQDLSHEQFF.